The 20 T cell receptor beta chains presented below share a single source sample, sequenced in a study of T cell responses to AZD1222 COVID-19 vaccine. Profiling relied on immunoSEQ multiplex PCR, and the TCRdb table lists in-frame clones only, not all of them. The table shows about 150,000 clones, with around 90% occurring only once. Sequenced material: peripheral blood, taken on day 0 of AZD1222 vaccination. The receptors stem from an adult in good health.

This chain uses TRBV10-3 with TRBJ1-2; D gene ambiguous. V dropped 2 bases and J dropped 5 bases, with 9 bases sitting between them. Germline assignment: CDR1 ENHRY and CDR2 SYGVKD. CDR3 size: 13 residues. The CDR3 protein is CAISEDTAYGYTF. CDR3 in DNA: TGTGCCATCAGTGAGGACACTGCATATGGCTACACCTTC.

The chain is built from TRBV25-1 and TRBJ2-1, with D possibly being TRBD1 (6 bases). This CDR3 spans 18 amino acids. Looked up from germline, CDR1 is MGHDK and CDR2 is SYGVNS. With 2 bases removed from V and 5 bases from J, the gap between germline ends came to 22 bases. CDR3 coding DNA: TGTGCCAGCAGTGAAACAGGGCAGGGAAGATCGGACCACAATGAGCAGTTCTTC. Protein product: CASSETGQGRSDHNEQFF.

CDR3 protein: CASSHSRQAYEKLFF. CDR3 coding DNA: TGTGCCAGCAGTCACTCTAGACAGGCCTATGAAAAACTGTTTTTT. The rearrangement joins TRBV27 to TRBJ1-4, with a weak D call TRBD1 (6 bases). This CDR3 contains 15 residues. The V gene lost 5 bases and the J gene lost 6 bases, with 16 bases spanning the gap. Germline CDR1 MNHEY, CDR2 SMNVEV (reference sequence).

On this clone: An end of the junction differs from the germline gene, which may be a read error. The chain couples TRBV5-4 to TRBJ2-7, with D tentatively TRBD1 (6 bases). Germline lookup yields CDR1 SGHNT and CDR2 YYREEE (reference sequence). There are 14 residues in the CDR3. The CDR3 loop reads CASSLGHRSYEQYF. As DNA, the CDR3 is TGTGCCAGCAGTTTGGGACACAGAAGCTACGAGCAGTACTTC.

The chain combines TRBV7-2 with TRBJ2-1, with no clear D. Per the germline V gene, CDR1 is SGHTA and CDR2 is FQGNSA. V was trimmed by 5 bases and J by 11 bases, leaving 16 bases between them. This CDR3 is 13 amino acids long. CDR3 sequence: CASSLIASNKQFF. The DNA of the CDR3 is TGTGCCAGCAGCCTCATTGCCAGTAATAAGCAGTTCTTC.

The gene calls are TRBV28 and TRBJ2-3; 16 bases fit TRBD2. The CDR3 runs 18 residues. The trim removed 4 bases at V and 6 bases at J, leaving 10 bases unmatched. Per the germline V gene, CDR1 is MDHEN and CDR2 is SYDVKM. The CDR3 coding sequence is TGTGCCAGCAGTTCCACCACGGGACTAGCGGGAGGGTGGGATACGCAGTATTTT. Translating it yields CASSSTTGLAGGWDTQYF. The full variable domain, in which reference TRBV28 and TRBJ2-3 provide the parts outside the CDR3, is DVKVTQSSRYLVKRTGEKVFLECVQDMDHENMFWYRQDPGLGLRLIYFSYDVKMKEKGDIPEGYSVSREKKERFSLILESASTNQTSMYLCASSSTTGLAGGWDTQYFGPGTRLTVL.

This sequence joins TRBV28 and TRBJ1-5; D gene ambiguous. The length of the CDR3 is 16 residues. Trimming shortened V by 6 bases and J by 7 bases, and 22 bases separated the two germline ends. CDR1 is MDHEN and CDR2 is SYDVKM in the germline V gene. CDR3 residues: CASSQTLNGVGQPQHF. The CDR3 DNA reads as TGTGCCAGCAGCCAGACGTTAAATGGTGTGGGGCAGCCCCAGCATTTT.

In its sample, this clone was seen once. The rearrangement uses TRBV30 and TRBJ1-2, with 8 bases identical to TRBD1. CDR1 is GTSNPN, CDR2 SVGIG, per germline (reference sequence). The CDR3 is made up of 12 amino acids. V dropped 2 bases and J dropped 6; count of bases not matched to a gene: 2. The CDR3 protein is CAWSMDRDGYTF. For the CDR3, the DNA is TGTGCCTGGAGTATGGACAGGGATGGCTACACCTTC.

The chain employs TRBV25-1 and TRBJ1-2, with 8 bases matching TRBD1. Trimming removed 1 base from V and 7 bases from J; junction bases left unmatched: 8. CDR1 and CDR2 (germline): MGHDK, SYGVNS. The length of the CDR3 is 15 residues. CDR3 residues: CASSEWNRGSGGYTF. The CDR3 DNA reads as TGTGCCAGCAGTGAATGGAACAGGGGGTCAGGTGGCTACACCTTC.

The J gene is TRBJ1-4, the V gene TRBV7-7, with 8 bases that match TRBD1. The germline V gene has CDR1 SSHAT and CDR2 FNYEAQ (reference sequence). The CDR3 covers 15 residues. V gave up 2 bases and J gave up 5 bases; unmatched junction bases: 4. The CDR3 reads CASSLRTGLNEKLFF. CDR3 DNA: TGTGCCAGCAGCTTAAGGACAGGGTTAAATGAAAAACTGTTTTTT.

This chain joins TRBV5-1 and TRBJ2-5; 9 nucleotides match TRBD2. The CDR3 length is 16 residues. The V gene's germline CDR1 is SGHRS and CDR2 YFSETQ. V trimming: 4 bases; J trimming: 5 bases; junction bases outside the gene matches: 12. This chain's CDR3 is CASSPNMGGRVETQYF. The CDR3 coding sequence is TGCGCCAGCAGCCCCAATATGGGCGGGAGGGTGGAGACCCAGTACTTC. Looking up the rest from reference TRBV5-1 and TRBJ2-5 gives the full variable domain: KAGVTQTPRYLIKTRGQQVTLSCSPISGHRSVSWYQQTPGQGLQFLFEYFSETQRNKGNFPGRFSGRQFSNSRSEMNVSTLELGDSALYLCASSPNMGGRVETQYFGPGTRLLVL.

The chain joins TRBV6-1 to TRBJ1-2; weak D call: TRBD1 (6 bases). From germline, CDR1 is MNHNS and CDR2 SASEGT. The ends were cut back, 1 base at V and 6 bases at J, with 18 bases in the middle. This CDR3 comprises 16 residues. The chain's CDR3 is CASSEGLQDRTDGYTF. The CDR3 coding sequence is TGTGCCAGCAGTGAAGGTTTACAGGATCGGACAGATGGCTACACCTTC.

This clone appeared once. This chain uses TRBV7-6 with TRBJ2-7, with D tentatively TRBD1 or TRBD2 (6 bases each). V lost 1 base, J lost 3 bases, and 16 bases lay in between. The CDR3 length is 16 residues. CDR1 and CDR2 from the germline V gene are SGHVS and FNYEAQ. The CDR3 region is CASSLEGGRALYEQYF. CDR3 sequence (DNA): TGTGCCAGCAGCTTAGAAGGGGGGCGGGCCCTCTACGAGCAGTACTTC.

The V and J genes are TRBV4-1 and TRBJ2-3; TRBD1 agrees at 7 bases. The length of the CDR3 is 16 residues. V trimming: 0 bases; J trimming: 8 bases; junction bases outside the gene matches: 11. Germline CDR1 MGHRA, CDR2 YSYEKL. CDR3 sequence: CASSQDMDRWVATQYF. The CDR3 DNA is TGCGCCAGCAGCCAAGATATGGACAGGTGGGTTGCTACGCAGTATTTT.

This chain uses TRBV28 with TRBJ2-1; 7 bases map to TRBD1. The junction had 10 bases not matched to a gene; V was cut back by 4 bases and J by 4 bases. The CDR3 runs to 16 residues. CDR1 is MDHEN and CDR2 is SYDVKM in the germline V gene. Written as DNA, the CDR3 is TGTGCCAGCAGTTCCGGGACAGACGGATGGTACAATGAGCAGTTCTTC. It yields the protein CASSSGTDGWYNEQFF.

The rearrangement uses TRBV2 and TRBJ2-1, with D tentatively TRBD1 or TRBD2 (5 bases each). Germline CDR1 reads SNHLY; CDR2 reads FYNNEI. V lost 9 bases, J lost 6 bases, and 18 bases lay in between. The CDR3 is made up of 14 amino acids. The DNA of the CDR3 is TGTGCCAGTCTAGAGGGGTATGCCTCCAATGAGCAGTTCTTC. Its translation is CASLEGYASNEQFF.

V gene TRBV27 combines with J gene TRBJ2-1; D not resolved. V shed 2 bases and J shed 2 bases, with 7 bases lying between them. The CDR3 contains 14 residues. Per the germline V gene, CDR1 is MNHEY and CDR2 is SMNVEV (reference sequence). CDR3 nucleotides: TGTGCCAGCAGTTTAAAGCCCGCCTACAATGAGCAGTTCTTC. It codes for CASSLKPAYNEQFF.

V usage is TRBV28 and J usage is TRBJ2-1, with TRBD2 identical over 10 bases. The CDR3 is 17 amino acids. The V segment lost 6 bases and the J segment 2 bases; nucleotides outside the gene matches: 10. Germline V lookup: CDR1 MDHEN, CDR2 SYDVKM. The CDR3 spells CASSEIPGTSAYNEQFF. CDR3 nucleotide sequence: TGTGCCAGCAGCGAGATCCCCGGGACTAGCGCCTACAATGAGCAGTTCTTC.

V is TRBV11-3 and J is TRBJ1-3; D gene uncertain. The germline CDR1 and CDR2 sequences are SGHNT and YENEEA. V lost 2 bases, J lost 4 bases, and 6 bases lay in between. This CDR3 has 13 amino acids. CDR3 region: CASSLNTGNTIYF. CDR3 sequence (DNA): TGTGCCAGCAGCTTAAATACCGGAAACACCATATATTTT.

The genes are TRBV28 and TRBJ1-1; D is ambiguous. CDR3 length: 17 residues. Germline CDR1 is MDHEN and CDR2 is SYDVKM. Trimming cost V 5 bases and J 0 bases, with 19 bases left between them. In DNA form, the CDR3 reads TGTGCCAGCAGTCCAAGGCGCCAGTCTGGGATGAACACTGAAGCTTTCTTT. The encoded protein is CASSPRRQSGMNTEAFF.